The rows below give T cell receptor beta chains drawn from one sample of a study of neurological immune-mediated disorders. TCRdb reprocessed the 5' RACE reads via MiXCR and lists one record per CDR3 protein. The table records more than 30,000 distinct CDR3 sequences, more than 10% of them present only once. Sequenced material: CD4+ T cells from blood. Every receptor here comes from a female donor with HTLV-1-associated myelopathy (HAM/TSP). Both conserved end residues are part of each CDR3. Each record gives: V gene, J gene, clone size, CDR3 protein. Clone size is not always given. Where it is, it says once, few, many or a class for expanded clones.

TRBV7-2	TRBJ1-1	many	CASSPHAEAFF
TRBV3-1	TRBJ1-1	many	CASSQGTGGGPGTEAFF
TRBV5-4	TRBJ1-2	NA	CASSRGTTANYGYTF
TRBV6-2/TRBV6-3	TRBJ2-1	NA	CASSTRLMKPGLAGNEQFF
TRBV9	TRBJ2-2	many	CASSLTGTGNTGELFF
TRBV7-3	TRBJ2-2	NA	CASSLLNTGELFF
TRBV6-5	TRBJ2-5	many	CASSIAGGQETQYF
TRBV6-6	TRBJ2-3	many	CASSYRASESTDTQYF
TRBV5-1	TRBJ2-1	many	CASSLVLAGGRNEQFF
TRBV6-4	TRBJ2-1	many	CASSDTDRHTYNEQFF
TRBV14	TRBJ2-5	many	CASSQTREYQETQYF
TRBV29-1	TRBJ2-1	many	CSVEGGGNEQFF
TRBV7-2	TRBJ2-6	many	CASSRARSAGANVLTF
TRBV3-1	TRBJ2-5	many	CASSQDWGQTDF
TRBV10-3	TRBJ2-2	many	CAIGQGNTGELFF
TRBV7-9	TRBJ2-3	many	CASSLGLAGNADTQYF
TRBV20-1	TRBJ2-1	many	CSARRQGKNEQFF
TRBV7-3	TRBJ2-3	many	CASSKGGGPTDTQYF
TRBV7-3	TRBJ2-1	many	CASSADSTYNEQFF
TRBV6-5	TRBJ1-1	many	CASSYPGQGRAFF
TRBV20-1	TRBJ2-3	many	CSAPTVAGGLADTQYF
TRBV12-3/TRBV12-4	TRBJ1-6	many	CASRKYPRGRNSPLHF
TRBV6-1	TRBJ1-1	many	CASSTQAYTEAFF
TRBV5-1	TRBJ2-7	many	CASSLDYGTGYYEQYF
TRBV20-1	TRBJ2-5	many	CSAPAGGSWETQYF
TRBV7-6	TRBJ2-2	many	CASSMPGQGLTGELFF
TRBV29-1	TRBJ1-2	NA	CSVRVDGVTGYTF
TRBV29-1	TRBJ2-6	many	CSAGGASQDSGANVLTF
TRBV11-2	TRBJ1-1	many	CASSLELGETEAFF
TRBV5-1	TRBJ2-7	few	CASSSEPGLAGEQYF
TRBV20-1	TRBJ1-1	NA	CSARDPGINTEAFF
TRBV5-1	TRBJ2-7	many	CASSGQGLYEQYF
TRBV20-1	TRBJ1-5	NA	CSAEDRGQETQHF
TRBV7-2	TRBJ2-7	many	CASSFKGGDEQYF
TRBV27	TRBJ2-3	many	CASSLEGGGDTQYF
TRBV7-9	TRBJ2-7	many	CASSLSARDYEQYF
TRBV29-1	TRBJ2-3	many	CSVPSSREWADTQYF
TRBV20-1	TRBJ2-1	NA	CSARGFRGDEQFF
TRBV12-3/TRBV12-4	TRBJ2-5	many	CASSPAQGVETQYF
TRBV7-3	TRBJ1-1	many	CASSVNRHTEAFF
TRBV20-1	TRBJ2-5	medium-sized	CSAPTGKETQYF
TRBV29-1	TRBJ2-2	many	CSVGLGLYTGELFF
TRBV6-1	TRBJ2-2	NA	CASSGTRTGELFF
TRBV4-1	TRBJ1-1	many	CASSQEDGAEAFF
TRBV5-1	TRBJ2-3	large	CASSLGGGMSTDTQYF
TRBV30	TRBJ2-5	many	CACEGVGLRETQYF
TRBV7-2	TRBJ2-3	NA	CASSYYSGGRDTQYF
TRBV20-1	TRBJ2-5	many	CSARGPPQETQYF
TRBV12-3/TRBV12-4	TRBJ2-1	many	CASSPRGAEQFF
TRBV5-1	TRBJ2-3	medium-sized	CASSRGDSGDTQYF
TRBV4-1	TRBJ2-2	many	CASSHNTGELFF